This T cell receptor (beta chain) was observed in a study of identical twins. Regarding the study as a whole: Within cord blood, abundant beta clonotypes carried fewer insertions, but memory repertoires showed no such trend. The conclusions drew on cross-sectional statistical analysis instead of tracking the same donors.

Points on this clonotype: The antigen remains unidentified.

Germline CDR1 SGDLS, CDR2 YYNGEE. The CDR3 sequence is 19 residues long. V was trimmed by 3 bases and J by 0 bases, leaving 22 bases between them. A universal primer site came from template switching; cDNA carried unique molecular identifiers. One entry per CDR3 protein, called by TCRdb with MiXCR from the 5' RACE reads. In the table there are under 350,000 distinct CDR3 sequences, less than 9.5% of which are singletons. These data also formed part of another study, on yellow fever vaccine responses in identical twins. This second study says: The authors reported partly convergent, partly personalized vaccine responses in identical twins.

The chain recombines TRBV9 with TRBJ2-1; D possibly uses TRBD1 or TRBD2 (5 bases each). Sequencing input: CD8+ T cells sorted from blood. The clonotype comes from a woman between 18 and 29 years old in good health. Here the CDR3 DNA reads TGTGCCAGCAGCGGGTTACCTGTGGGACCCGCCGCCTCCTACAATGAGCAGTTCTTC. Its protein product is CASSGLPVGPAASYNEQFF.